This T cell receptor beta chain is from a study of response to subunit inactivated influenza vaccine. TCRdb independently ran MiXCR on the RT-PCR reads; one entry per CDR3 protein. The sample records about 540,000 distinct CDR3 sequences, around 21% being singletons. V was clipped by 7 bases and J by 3 bases, with 15 bases between them. CDR3 length: 14 residues. Looked up from germline, CDR1 is SEHNR and CDR2 is FQNEAQ (reference sequence). This sample also appeared in a second study, on T cells expressing NK-cell markers. That study reports: Libraries used 5'RACE template switching adding universal primer site and UMIs.

This clonotype was obtained from a man aged 45-60 years who received an inactivated influenza vaccine. The chain carries TRBV7-9 and TRBJ2-5, with D perhaps matching TRBD2 (5 bases). The sample in question was CD4+ T cells sorted from PBMCs, obtained about 11 days after vaccination. CDR3 sequence: CASTFLSGKETQYF. CDR3 in DNA: TGTGCCAGCACCTTCCTCTCGGGGAAAGAGACCCAGTACTTC.